Listed here are 28 T cell receptor beta chains from one sample, sequenced in a study of cytomegalovirus exposure and HLA in healthy donors. Use of 60 Vbeta and 13 Jbeta primers characterized the PCR. Repertoires were generated with immunoSEQ multiplex PCR, while TCRdb's copy carries only in-frame clones and drops some. The sample consists of roughly 99,000 clones, over 80% of them appearing once. Sequencing was done on a sample of PBMCs. These receptors originate from a man younger than 40 in good health and CMV-seropositive.

This rearrangement joins TRBV19 to TRBJ1-1; the match to TRBD1 covers 7 bases. Germline assignment: CDR1 LNHDA and CDR2 SQIVND (reference sequence). The CDR3 covers 13 residues. After removal of 3 bases from V and 5 bases from J, the junction contained 3 bases not matched to a gene. CDR3 in amino acids: CASSMTGQTEAFF. DNA of the CDR3: TGTGCCAGTAGTATGACAGGGCAAACTGAAGCTTTCTTT.

V is TRBV2 and J is TRBJ1-1; tentative D call: TRBD1 (5 bases). Germline values: CDR1 SNHLY, CDR2 FYNNEI. The V end lost 9 bases, the J end lost 2 bases, and 19 bases lay between the germline ends. CDR3 length: 15 residues. The CDR3, as DNA: TGTGCCAGGTGGGATGATGCGGGGCCAAACACTGAAGCTTTCTTT. Its translation: CARWDDAGPNTEAFF.

This chain joins TRBV6-5 and TRBJ2-2, with D maybe TRBD1 (5 bases). Deletions cut 0 bases from V and 0 bases from J, with 8 bases between. The CDR3 covers 16 residues. In germline, CDR1 is MNHEY, CDR2 SVGAGI. CDR3 loop: CASSYSGAANTGELFF. The CDR3 nucleotides read TGTGCCAGCAGTTACTCAGGGGCAGCGAACACCGGGGAGCTGTTTTTT.

The chain combines TRBV5-4 with TRBJ2-1; the match to TRBD2 covers 7 bases. V was pared by 4 bases and J by 9 bases, with 10 bases of the junction left unmatched. This CDR3 spans 14 amino acids. Per germline, CDR1 SGHNT and CDR2 YYREEE (reference sequence). CDR3 nucleotides: TGTGCCAGCAGCGTCGGCACTAGCGAGGGTGAGCAGTTCTTC. Residues: CASSVGTSEGEQFF.

This sequence joins TRBV5-4 and TRBJ1-1; D uncertain. Trimming stripped 0 bases from V and 1 base from J, with 4 bases between. CDR1 is SGHNT and CDR2 is YYREEE in the germline V gene (reference sequence). The CDR3 covers 13 residues. CDR3 residues: CASSLEQNTEAFF. The CDR3 DNA reads TGTGCCAGCAGCTTGGAACAGAACACTGAAGCTTTCTTT.

The chain has TRBV10-3 and TRBJ2-5; D not certain. The CDR3 runs to 12 residues. Germline V gives CDR1 ENHRY, CDR2 SYGVKD. V gave up 6 bases and J gave up 3 bases, with 8 bases separating them. The CDR3 DNA is TGTGCCATCAGGCAGCAGGAAGAGACCCAGTACTTC. Translation gives CAIRQQEETQYF.

The chain couples TRBV29-1 to TRBJ2-3; the match to TRBD1 covers 8 bases. From germline, CDR1 is SQVTM and CDR2 ANQGSEA. Losses at the gene ends were 6 bases for V and 1 base for J; bases not matched to a gene: 0. The CDR3 loop spans 12 amino acids. The CDR3 is CSVDRGTDTQYF. The CDR3, as DNA: TGCAGCGTGGACAGGGGCACAGATACGCAGTATTTT.

This clone has a single count. V and J are TRBV6-4 and TRBJ2-3; 8 nucleotides line up with TRBD2. Germline V lookup: CDR1 MRHNA, CDR2 SNTAGT. This CDR3 has 15 amino acids. With 5 bases clipped from V and 2 bases from J, the junction kept 6 bases outside the gene matches. Here the CDR3 DNA reads TGTGCCAGCAGTTACGGGGGGGGCCCCACAGATACGCAGTATTTT. The encoded protein is CASSYGGGPTDTQYF.

This clone was counted a few times. This chain uses TRBV27 with TRBJ1-2; 9 bases fit TRBD1. CDR1 is MNHEY, CDR2 SMNVEV, per germline (reference sequence). The CDR3 consists of 15 residues. Trimming cost V 4 bases and J 4 bases; bases outside gene matches: 7. The CDR3, as DNA: TGTGCCAGCAGTTCCTTTCCGGGACAGGGCTATGGCTACACCTTC. It encodes CASSSFPGQGYGYTF.

The chain links TRBV4-2 to TRBJ1-4; 8 nucleotides match TRBD1. CDR3 length equals 16 residues. CDR1 is LGHNA and CDR2 is YNFKEQ in the germline V gene. V lost 0 bases to trimming and J lost 7 bases; unmatched junction nucleotides: 7. For the CDR3, the DNA is TGTGCCAGCAGCCAAGACTCCCACAGGGGGGCTGAAAAACTGTTTTTT. This translates into CASSQDSHRGAEKLFF.

Written as DNA, the CDR3 is TGTGCCAGCAGCTTAGACGGGGAGACCCAGTACTTC. It specifies CASSLDGETQYF. The chain employs TRBV11-3 and TRBJ2-5; D gene ambiguous. Germline V CDR1 and CDR2: SGHNT, YENEEA. CDR3 length: 12 amino acids. The ends were cut back, 0 bases at V and 5 bases at J, with 4 bases in the middle.

The V and J genes are TRBV6-1 and TRBJ1-5, with D possibly being TRBD1 (6 bases). The germline V gene has CDR1 MNHNS and CDR2 SASEGT. V was shortened by 4 bases and J by 0 bases, with 10 bases between the two germline ends. The CDR3 has 15 residues. The CDR3 coding sequence is TGTGCCAGCAGTGGGACAGCTTATAGCAATCAGCCCCAGCATTTT. Its translation: CASSGTAYSNQPQHF.

V gene TRBV19 combines with J gene TRBJ2-7; a possible D gene is TRBD1 (6 bases). V was pared by 4 bases and J by 3 bases, with 10 bases between. Germline lookup yields CDR1 LNHDA and CDR2 SQIVND (reference sequence). CDR3 size: 13 residues. The chain's CDR3 is CASSKGQYYEQYF. The CDR3 DNA is TGTGCCAGTAGTAAAGGACAGTACTACGAGCAGTACTTC.

The V call is TRBV5-6, the J call TRBJ2-7; TRBD2 aligns across 7 bases. Germline V CDR1 and CDR2: SGHDT, YYEEEE. J was trimmed by 7 bases and V by 4 bases; bases with no gene match: 8. The CDR3 sequence is 13 residues long. The CDR3 is CASSETSVREQYF. The CDR3 DNA reads TGTGCCAGCAGCGAAACTAGCGTTCGGGAGCAGTACTTC.

In this sample, this clone turned up once. An end of the junction does not agree with germline; a read error may underlie this. The V call is TRBV7-9, the J call TRBJ1-3; D is possibly TRBD1 (5 bases). From germline, CDR1 is SEHNR and CDR2 FQNEAQ (reference sequence). The CDR3 covers 16 residues. The CDR3 reads CSSSFTVRAGGNTIYF. The CDR3, as DNA: TGTTCCAGCAGCTTTACTGTCAGGGCGGGAGGAAACACCATATATTTT.

J is TRBJ2-2 and V is TRBV4-1; D possibly corresponds to TRBD2 (7 bases). The length of the CDR3 is 17 residues. V lost 0 bases to trimming and J lost 9 bases, with 20 bases between them. Germline CDR1 is MGHRA and CDR2 is YSYEKL. CDR3: CASSQDPGRGEHRELFF. The CDR3, as DNA: TGCGCCAGCAGCCAAGATCCAGGGAGGGGGGAACACCGGGAGCTGTTTTTT.

This sequence joins TRBV7-8 and TRBJ2-3; maybe TRBD2 (6 bases). The length of the CDR3 is 16 residues. CDR1 is SGHVS and CDR2 is FQNEAQ in the germline V gene. Trimming removed 4 bases at V and 3 bases at J, with 17 bases between. The CDR3 protein is CASSWRGGEGTDTQYF. CDR3 bases: TGTGCCAGCAGCTGGAGGGGCGGGGAAGGAACAGATACGCAGTATTTT.

This clone was seen only a few times. The chain carries TRBV9 and TRBJ2-7; 9 positions match TRBD2. The length of the CDR3 is 19 residues. Germline-derived CDR1 and CDR2 are SGDLS and YYNGEE. The V gene end was trimmed by 3 bases and the J gene end by 0 bases; junction bases not matched to a gene: 16. The CDR3 coding sequence is TGTGCCAGCAGCGCAGGTTGGGCAAGCGGGGGGCCTCCCTCCTACGAGCAGTACTTC. This gives the protein CASSAGWASGGPPSYEQYF.

The rearrangement joins TRBV11-3 to TRBJ2-5; D uncertain. Trimming pared 5 bases from V and 3 bases from J, leaving 10 bases between. Germline V gives CDR1 SGHNT, CDR2 YENEEA. The CDR3 extends over 13 amino acids. The chain's CDR3 is CASSPGSEETQYF. CDR3 DNA: TGTGCCAGCAGCCCCGGTTCCGAAGAGACCCAGTACTTC.

The CDR3 DNA is TGCGCCAGCAGCCGAAAGACTAGCGGGGGGGGCACAGATACGCAGTATTTT. Its translation: CASSRKTSGGGTDTQYF. The J gene is TRBJ2-3, the V gene TRBV5-1, with 14 bases identical to TRBD2. The germline gives CDR1 SGHRS, CDR2 YFSETQ. The CDR3 runs 17 residues. After removal of 4 bases from V and 1 base from J, the junction contained 5 bases not matched to a gene.

V and J are TRBV5-1 and TRBJ1-2, with D perhaps matching TRBD1 (5 bases). In germline, CDR1 is SGHRS, CDR2 YFSETQ. The CDR3 is made up of 14 amino acids. V lost 1 base, J lost 7 bases, and 14 bases lay in between. This CDR3 is CASSLNWGDGGYTF. DNA for the CDR3: TGCGCCAGCAGCTTGAATTGGGGGGACGGTGGCTACACCTTC.

V usage is TRBV29-1 and J usage is TRBJ1-1; no clear D gene. The CDR3 spans 12 residues. From germline, CDR1 is SQVTM and CDR2 ANQGSEA. Trimming removed 7 bases from V and 3 bases from J, with 12 bases in between. DNA of the CDR3: TGCAGCGGGACCACTAGTGACACTGAAGCTTTCTTT. This translates into CSGTTSDTEAFF.

The chain's CDR3 is CASRGGGGETQYF. As DNA, the CDR3 is TGTGCCAGCAGAGGCGGGGGTGGGGAGACCCAGTACTTC. The genes are TRBV6-5 and TRBJ2-5; TRBD2 agrees at 7 bases. Germline V gene lookup returns CDR1 MNHEY and CDR2 SVGAGI. The CDR3 covers 13 residues. Germline trimming cut 6 bases from V and 5 bases from J; bases unmatched to any gene: 6.

The chain links TRBV9 to TRBJ2-7; TRBD1 matches 7 bases. Trimming cost V 4 bases and J 4 bases; bases outside gene matches: 8. CDR1 is SGDLS and CDR2 is YYNGEE in the germline V gene. This CDR3 is built from 14 residues. The DNA of the CDR3 is TGTGCCAGCAGCTTGGGACAGCGGACTTACGAGCAGTACTTC. The encoded protein is CASSLGQRTYEQYF.

The gene calls are TRBV7-9 and TRBJ1-4, with D possibly matching TRBD1 (5 bases). Trimming left V 4 bases short and J 6 bases short, with 9 bases between. Germline CDR1 and CDR2: SEHNR and FQNEAQ (reference sequence). The CDR3 runs to 13 residues. This CDR3 reads CASSSGLDEKLFF. The CDR3 coding sequence is TGTGCCAGCAGCTCGGGACTCGATGAAAAACTGTTTTTT.

The V gene is TRBV10-3, the J gene TRBJ1-2; D is undetermined. There are 15 residues in the CDR3. Trimming removed 4 bases at V and 1 base at J, with 13 bases between. Germline V gene data show CDR1 as ENHRY and CDR2 as SYGVKD. CDR3 sequence reads: CAISVGGAFNYGYTF. The CDR3 bases are TGTGCCATCAGTGTAGGAGGAGCCTTTAACTATGGCTACACCTTC.

V is TRBV5-1 and J is TRBJ1-2; D not certain. With 0 bases removed from V and 7 bases from J, the gap between germline ends came to 13 bases. Germline CDR1 SGHRS, CDR2 YFSETQ. The CDR3 is 14 amino acids. CDR3 protein: CASSLVGEGSGYTF. CDR3 sequence (DNA): TGCGCCAGCAGCTTGGTGGGCGAAGGAAGTGGCTACACCTTC.

This rearrangement joins TRBV6-4 to TRBJ2-3; 11 bases match TRBD1. Germline assignment: CDR1 MRHNA and CDR2 SNTAGT. CDR3 length: 14 amino acids. J gave up 6 bases and V 4 bases, and 3 bases lay outside the gene matches. The chain's CDR3 is CASSGGQGADTQYF. The CDR3 DNA is TGTGCCAGCAGTGGCGGACAGGGGGCGGATACGCAGTATTTT.